Included here is one TCR beta chain sequence, with context. The data were obtained in a study of blood T cell dynamics during melanoma immunotherapy. DNA loading was fixed at 350 ng for all bulk PBMC samples. Profiled with immunoSEQ multiplex PCR; TCRdb holds only in-frame clones, not every one. Of 8,600 or so clones in the sample, about four fifths were seen once. Time point noted: pre-treatment baseline. The clonotype comes from a human donor with melanoma. The sample here was blood, taken from a patient treated with checkpoint blockade.

CDR3 nucleotides: TGTGCCAGCAGCCAAAAACTAGCGGGGGGTTACGAGCAGTACTTC. This sequence encodes CASSQKLAGGYEQYF. The chain combines TRBV5-4 with TRBJ2-7; TRBD2 matches 12 bases. J gave up 4 bases and V 4 bases, and 6 bases lay outside the gene matches. This CDR3 is built from 15 residues. From germline, CDR1 is SGHNT and CDR2 YYREEE (reference sequence).